This TCR beta chain is drawn from a study of identical twins. Study observations and caveats: Insertions were fewer in abundant cord blood beta clonotypes, whereas memory repertoires showed none of this pattern. Beta out-of-frame twin sharing showed a weaker excess.

Germline CDR1 SGHDT, CDR2 YYEEEE. V lost 5 bases, J lost 4 bases, and 7 bases stayed unmatched. The CDR3 is made up of 16 amino acids. MiXCR, run by TCRdb on the 5' RACE reads, gives a single entry per CDR3 protein. The data show hundreds of thousands of distinct CDR3 sequences, with 15% to 20% seen just once and less than 15% held by the top ten. There are a few counts of this clonotype. Its antigen is currently unknown. The same specimen was also included in a second study, on T cells expressing NK-cell markers. That study reports: Seven donors tested HCMV-seropositive and one tested seronegative among the eight sequenced. Sorting was restricted to alpha-beta TCR T cells by an anti-gamma-delta TCR antibody in several experiments.

The sequenced sample was PBMCs. This receptor was obtained from a woman aged 18-30 years in good health. This chain joins TRBV5-6 and TRBJ2-1; 12 nucleotides align to TRBD2. The CDR3: CASRRTGTSGYNEQFF. The CDR3 DNA sequence: TGTGCCAGCAGGCGAACCGGGACTAGCGGGTACAATGAGCAGTTCTTC.